This T cell receptor beta chain was recorded in a study of response to subunit inactivated influenza vaccine. General observations from the study: After each seasonal influenza vaccination, few new T cells are recruited, the authors suggested.

CDR1 MNHEY and CDR2 SVGEGT come from the germline V gene. V lost 2 bases to trimming and J lost 1 base, with 18 bases between them. The CDR3 is 17 amino acids. One entry per CDR3 protein, called by TCRdb with MiXCR from the RT-PCR reads. The sample contains under 550,000 distinct CDR3 sequences, approximately 7.7% of which appear only once. This clonotype was picked up many times. The antigen is undetermined. The chain combines TRBV6-2 or TRBV6-3 with TRBJ2-7, with a tentative D call TRBD1 (5 bases). The sample in question was PBMCs from blood, obtained roughly 24 months after vaccination. This receptor was identified in a man in his fifties or sixties who received an inactivated influenza vaccine. This chain's CDR3 is CASSYRVPRVYSYEQYF. CDR3 nucleotide sequence: TGTGCCAGCAGTTACCGCGTCCCCAGGGTGTATTCCTACGAGCAGTACTTC.